Listed below are T cell receptor beta chains from one sample, sequenced in a study of T-cell reconstitution after alpha-beta-depleted transplantation in children. TCRdb used MiXCR to reprocess the PCR reads, holding one entry per CDR3 protein. The repertoire holds 700,000 to 950,000 distinct CDR3 sequences, approximately 15% seen once, with around 5.3% in the top ten. Sequences were derived from PBMCs, mostly from graft donor cells, sampled 360 days after TCRalphabeta/CD19-depleted stem cell transplant. The receptors derive from a male patient younger than 18 who had a stem cell transplant for acute lymphoblastic leukemia, so the T cells may come from the graft donor. Both conserved end residues are trimmed from each CDR3. The D gene is left open where the match is weak.

d_call | v_call | cdr3_length | cdr3_aa
TRBD1 | TRBV30 | 13 | AHRATTGVKEKLF
- | TRBV5-1 | 13 | ASSLVVQTPRERF
TRBD1 | TRBV20-1 | 11 | SARNRGGYGYT
- | TRBV2 | 12 | ASSGGVFDTEAF
- | TRBV12-3/TRBV12-4 | 13 | ASSRTIQGTTEAF
- | TRBV7-3 | 16 | ASSFFPPGLSSYNEQF
- | TRBV4-1 | 11 | ASSQLRTDEAF
TRBD2 | TRBV3-1 | 14 | ASSRGGRVFYNEQF
- | TRBV5-1 | 14 | ASSLSGEVGTGELF
- | TRBV4-1 | 13 | ASTAGHTRNYGYT
- | TRBV12-3/TRBV12-4 | 12 | ASHRGANSYEQY
- | TRBV3-1 | 15 | ASSQEIAHFGANVLT
TRBD2 | TRBV7-3 | 12 | ASSLLAGVKTQY
- | TRBV28 | 12 | ASRGVPVNTEAF
TRBD2 | TRBV7-8 | 12 | ASSLERGADTQY
- | TRBV15 | 9 | ATDAGDTQY
TRBD1 | TRBV5-5 | 14 | ASSLKRTGVGETQY
- | TRBV20-1 | 14 | SARDKNSWNTGELF
- | TRBV2 | 14 | ASSEAPSGGANEQF
TRBD1 | TRBV3-1 | 14 | ASSRPGTVSYNEQF
- | TRBV10-3 | 13 | AISDITSPSDTQY
TRBD2 | TRBV12-3/TRBV12-4 | 13 | ASSLLAGVENEQF
TRBD1 | TRBV30 | 10 | ARRTGAEKLF
- | TRBV29-1 | 12 | SVDNSGPSGTQY
- | TRBV5-1 | 12 | ASRLGVADNEQF
TRBD2 | TRBV20-1 | 13 | SARSSGRIYNEQF
- | TRBV5-1 | 14 | ASSLWQAVSTDTQY
- | TRBV29-1 | 13 | SSNKGGGLYNEQF
TRBD2 | TRBV15 | 15 | ATSRDLSGRRSGEQY
- | TRBV29-1 | 16 | SVEISGENFLGPYEQY
- | TRBV7-3 | 13 | ASSLIPGGQETQY
TRBD1 | TRBV24-1 | 18 | ATSGRTGTGGPSSYNEQF
- | TRBV2 | 11 | ATIAGRGYEQF
TRBD2 | TRBV5-1 | 15 | ASSPGTGTSPPYEQY
TRBD2 | TRBV28 | 14 | ASMTKLAGDTDTQY
- | TRBV19 | 12 | ASSIGPWVYEQF
TRBD1 | TRBV5-5 | 13 | ASSFTGGETYEQY
TRBD2 | TRBV15 | 13 | ATSRWAGGPLEQY
TRBD2 | TRBV12-3/TRBV12-4 | 12 | ASSTVGGRETQY
- | TRBV3-1 | 13 | ASSQPWGSQETQY
- | TRBV6-5 | 17 | ASSYSTLNIQGSNTEAF
- | TRBV5-1 | 12 | ASSPNPRVGEQY
- | TRBV6-5 | 13 | ASSYGGGGDEKLF
TRBD1 | TRBV24-1 | 14 | ATSDPGQGPYNEQF
TRBD1 | TRBV29-1 | 12 | SVELPGQQETQY
TRBD1 | TRBV5-1 | 11 | ASSLDRGREQY
TRBD1 | TRBV5-6 | 10 | VSGTGYTEAF
TRBD1 | TRBV6-1 | 13 | ASRSVDRATYEQY
TRBD2 | TRBV5-1 | 14 | ASSLGVAGGPYEQF
TRBD1 | TRBV29-1 | 13 | SVEDQGQGTYEQY
- | TRBV29-1 | 10 | SGGQGYEKLF